The 14 T cell receptor beta chains presented below share a single source sample, sequenced in a study of blood T cell repertoires in COVID-19. Here immunoSEQ multiplex PCR was the method, and the copy in TCRdb shows in-frame clones only, minus some. The sample contains 65,000 to 95,000 clones, about nine tenths of which appear only once. Sequencing input: peripheral blood. The receptor set was obtained from a man aged 45-65 years with COVID-19, enrolled during active disease.

J is TRBJ1-4 and V is TRBV30, with D maybe TRBD1 (5 bases). Germline CDR1 is GTSNPN and CDR2 is SVGIG (reference sequence). This CDR3 has 13 residues. The ends were cut back, 0 bases at V and 11 bases at J, with 13 bases in the middle. The CDR3 here is CAWSVLGGAKLFF. In DNA, the CDR3 is TGTGCCTGGAGTGTACTCGGCGGGGCGAAACTGTTTTTT.

The chain uses TRBV7-9 and TRBJ1-1; TRBD1 is a possible D gene (6 bases). There are 11 residues in the CDR3. Germline CDR1 SEHNR, CDR2 FQNEAQ (reference sequence). In DNA form, the CDR3 reads TGTGGGACAGTCGAGAACACTGAAGCTTTCTTT. This gives the protein CGTVENTEAFF. The whole variable domain, remainder taken from reference TRBV7-9 and TRBJ1-1, is DTGVSQNPRHKITKRGQNVTFRCDPISEHNRLYWYRQTLGQGPEFLTYFQNEAQLEKSRLLSDRFSAERPKGSFSTLEIQRTEQGDSAMYLCGTVENTEAFFGQGTRLTVV.

J is TRBJ2-2 and V is TRBV25-1, with D uncertain. The CDR3 has 12 residues. V was shortened by 6 bases and J by 7 bases, with 9 bases between the two germline ends. Germline V gene lookup returns CDR1 MGHDK and CDR2 SYGVNS. CDR3 amino acids: CASRWASGELFF. DNA for the CDR3: TGTGCCAGCAGATGGGCGAGCGGGGAGCTGTTTTTT. Filled out from reference TRBV25-1 and TRBJ2-2, the complete variable domain reads EADIYQTPRYLVIGTGKKITLECSQTMGHDKMYWYQQDPGMELHLIHYSYGVNSTEKGDLSSESTVSRIRTEHFPLTLESARPSHTSQYLCASRWASGELFFGEGSRLTVL.

The V and J genes are TRBV6-5 and TRBJ2-7, with 10 bases aligning to TRBD1. V trimming: 10 bases; J trimming: 2 bases; junction bases outside the gene matches: 11. Germline V gene lookup returns CDR1 MNHEY and CDR2 SVGAGI. The CDR3 extends over 15 amino acids. CDR3 amino acids: CATTLGQGVAYEQYF. The CDR3 region has the DNA TGTGCCACGACCTTAGGACAGGGGGTTGCCTACGAGCAGTACTTC.

V usage is TRBV28 and J usage is TRBJ2-3; 12 bases map to TRBD2. The junction had 6 bases not matched to a gene; V was cut back by 6 bases and J by 5 bases. CDR1 and CDR2 (germline): MDHEN, SYDVKM. The CDR3 is 15 amino acids. The CDR3 reads CASSPSGLAGDTQYF. CDR3 sequence (DNA): TGTGCCAGCAGCCCTTCGGGACTAGCGGGAGATACGCAGTATTTT.

V and J are TRBV11-2 and TRBJ2-7, with a tentative D call TRBD1 (6 bases). There are 12 residues in the CDR3. The ends were cut back, 5 bases at V and 12 bases at J, with 17 bases in the middle. From germline, CDR1 is SGHAT and CDR2 FQNNGV. The CDR3 here is CASSLGDTRWYF. The CDR3, as DNA: TGTGCCAGCAGCCTCGGGGACACTCGATGGTACTTC.

The rearrangement uses TRBV2 and TRBJ2-1, with 8 bases lining up with TRBD1. V shed 7 bases and J 6 bases; nucleotides not matched to a gene: 2. The germline V gene has CDR1 SNHLY and CDR2 FYNNEI. CDR3 size: 12 residues. The CDR3 is CASKDRGNEQFF. DNA of the CDR3: TGTGCCAGCAAAGACAGGGGCAATGAGCAGTTCTTC.

The chain has TRBV3-1 (or the pseudogene TRBV3-2) and TRBJ1-1; 9 bases agree with TRBD1. The V segment lost 4 bases and the J segment 5 bases; nucleotides outside the gene matches: 5. Germline V gene data show CDR1 as LGHDT and CDR2 as YNNKEL (reference sequence). The CDR3 runs 14 residues. The DNA of the CDR3 is TGTGCCAGCAGCCTCGTCGGGACAGGGACTGAAGCTTTCTTT. It yields the protein CASSLVGTGTEAFF.

The chain recombines TRBV5-1 with TRBJ1-1, with 7 bases lining up with TRBD1. Trimming removed 5 bases from V and 1 base from J; junction bases left unmatched: 2. This CDR3 is built from 13 residues. The germline CDR1 and CDR2 sequences are SGHRS and YFSETQ. This CDR3 reads CASRTGPNTEAFF. For the CDR3, the DNA is TGCGCCAGCAGGACAGGGCCGAACACTGAAGCTTTCTTT.

The chain combines TRBV7-8 with TRBJ2-1, with 7 bases lining up with TRBD2. CDR1 SGHVS and CDR2 FQNEAQ come from the germline V gene. The CDR3 runs to 16 residues. The V segment lost 1 base and the J segment 6 bases; nucleotides outside the gene matches: 9. The CDR3 DNA reads as TGTGCCAGCAGCTTAGAACAGGCGGGAGCGGGCAATGAGCAGTTCTTC. Encoded protein: CASSLEQAGAGNEQFF.

For the CDR3, the DNA is TGTGCCAGTAGTAATAGCGGAGCCACCAATGAGCAGTTCTTC. It is translated as CASSNSGATNEQFF. The chain has TRBV19 and TRBJ2-1, with a tentative D call TRBD2 (6 bases). The CDR3 sequence is 14 residues long. In germline, CDR1 is LNHDA, CDR2 SQIVND (reference sequence). V lost 4 bases to trimming and J lost 6 bases, with 13 bases between them.

This chain links TRBV24-1 with TRBJ1-5, with a weak D call TRBD1 (6 bases). This CDR3 spans 21 amino acids. The germline CDR1 and CDR2 sequences are KGHDR and SFDVKD. Trimming took off 9 bases at V and 1 base at J, with 33 bases between the two ends. The CDR3 DNA sequence: TGTGCCACCCCCCATTTCGCCCGATTAGACAGGAGCACCGAGAGCAATCAGCCCCAGCATTTT. Amino acid sequence: CATPHFARLDRSTESNQPQHF.

The chain couples TRBV29-1 to TRBJ2-1, with 10 bases identical to TRBD1. There are 12 residues in the CDR3. Germline lookup yields CDR1 SQVTM and CDR2 ANQGSEA. Trimming at V came to 6 bases and at J to 8 bases, leaving 4 bases not matched to a gene. The CDR3 loop is CSVRTGGDEQFF. CDR3 DNA sequence: TGCAGCGTCAGGACAGGGGGGGATGAGCAGTTCTTC.

This clone was counted a few times. The V gene is TRBV2, the J gene TRBJ2-7; D is undetermined. This CDR3 comprises 11 residues. The germline gives CDR1 SNHLY, CDR2 FYNNEI. The V end lost 5 bases, the J end lost 3 bases, and 5 bases lay between the germline ends. The CDR3 reads CASSPHYEQYV. The CDR3 coding sequence is TGTGCCAGCAGTCCCCACTACGAGCAGTACGTC.